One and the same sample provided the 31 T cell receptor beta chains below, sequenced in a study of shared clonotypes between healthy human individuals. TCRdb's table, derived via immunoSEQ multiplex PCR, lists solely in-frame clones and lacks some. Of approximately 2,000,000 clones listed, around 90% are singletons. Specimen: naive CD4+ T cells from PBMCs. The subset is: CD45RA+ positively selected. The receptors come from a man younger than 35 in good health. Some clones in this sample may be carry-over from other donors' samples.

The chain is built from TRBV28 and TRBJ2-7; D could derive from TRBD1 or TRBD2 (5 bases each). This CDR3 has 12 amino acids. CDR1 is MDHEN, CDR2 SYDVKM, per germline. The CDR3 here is CAWGTTVYEQYF. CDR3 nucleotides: TGTGCATGGGGGACCACAGTCTACGAGCAGTACTTC. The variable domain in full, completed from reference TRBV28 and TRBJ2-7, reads DVKVTQSSRYLVKRTGEKVFLECVQDMDHENMFWYRQDPGLGLRLIYFSYDVKMKEKGDIPEGYSVSREKKERFSLILESASTNQTSMYLCAWGTTVYEQYFGPGTRLTVT.

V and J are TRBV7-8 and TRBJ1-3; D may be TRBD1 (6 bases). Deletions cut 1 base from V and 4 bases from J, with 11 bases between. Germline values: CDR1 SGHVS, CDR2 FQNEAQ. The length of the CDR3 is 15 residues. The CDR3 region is CASSLDRVTGNTIYF. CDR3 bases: TGTGCCAGCAGCTTAGACAGGGTCACCGGAAACACCATATATTTT.

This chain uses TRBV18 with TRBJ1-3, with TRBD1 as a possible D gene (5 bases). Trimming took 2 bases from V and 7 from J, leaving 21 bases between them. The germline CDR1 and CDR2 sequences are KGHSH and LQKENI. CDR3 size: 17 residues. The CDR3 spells CASSPTSRDPSGNTIYF. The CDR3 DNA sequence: TGTGCCAGCTCACCAACCTCCCGGGACCCTTCCGGGAACACCATATATTTT.

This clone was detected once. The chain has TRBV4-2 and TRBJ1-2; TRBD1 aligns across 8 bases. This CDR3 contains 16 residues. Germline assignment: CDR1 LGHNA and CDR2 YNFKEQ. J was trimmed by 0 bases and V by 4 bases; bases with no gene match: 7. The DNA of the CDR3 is TGTGCCAGCAGCCCAGGACAGGGTGGGCCTAACTATGGCTACACCTTC. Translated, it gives CASSPGQGGPNYGYTF.

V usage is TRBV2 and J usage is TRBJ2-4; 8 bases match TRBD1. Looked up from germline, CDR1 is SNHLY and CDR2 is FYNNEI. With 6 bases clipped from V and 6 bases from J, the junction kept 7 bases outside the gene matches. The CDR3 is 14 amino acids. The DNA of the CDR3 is TGTGCCAGCAGCCCTGACAGGGGAACAAACATTCAGTACTTC. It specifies CASSPDRGTNIQYF. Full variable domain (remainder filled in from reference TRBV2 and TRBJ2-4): EPEVTQTPSHQVTQMGQEVILRCVPISNHLYFYWYRQILGQKVEFLVSFYNNEISEKSEIFDDQFSVERPDGSNFTLKIRSTKLEDSAMYFCASSPDRGTNIQYFGAGTRLSVL.

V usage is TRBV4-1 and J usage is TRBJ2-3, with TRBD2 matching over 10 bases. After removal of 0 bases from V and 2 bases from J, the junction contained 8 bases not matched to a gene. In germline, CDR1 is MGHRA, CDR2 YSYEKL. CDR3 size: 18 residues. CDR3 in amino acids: CASSQERIAGGNTDTQYF. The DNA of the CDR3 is TGCGCCAGCAGCCAAGAAAGAATAGCGGGAGGTAACACAGATACGCAGTATTTT.

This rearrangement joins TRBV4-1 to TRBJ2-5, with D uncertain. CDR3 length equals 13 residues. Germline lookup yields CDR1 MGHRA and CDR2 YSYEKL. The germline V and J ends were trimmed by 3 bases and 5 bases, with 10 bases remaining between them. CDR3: CASSQALKETQYF. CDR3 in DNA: TGCGCCAGCAGCCAGGCCCTGAAGGAGACCCAGTACTTC.

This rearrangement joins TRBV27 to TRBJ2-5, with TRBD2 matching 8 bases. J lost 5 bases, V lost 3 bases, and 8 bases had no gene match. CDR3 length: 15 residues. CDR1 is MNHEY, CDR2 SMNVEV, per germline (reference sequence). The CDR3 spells CASSLMSGRLETQYF. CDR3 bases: TGTGCCAGCAGTTTGATGAGCGGGAGATTGGAGACCCAGTACTTC.

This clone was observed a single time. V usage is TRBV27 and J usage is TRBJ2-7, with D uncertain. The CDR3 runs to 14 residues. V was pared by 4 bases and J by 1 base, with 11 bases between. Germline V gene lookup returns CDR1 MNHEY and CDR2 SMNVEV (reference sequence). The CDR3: CASSSRDGSYEQYF. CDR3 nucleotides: TGTGCCAGCAGTTCCAGAGACGGTTCCTACGAGCAGTACTTC.

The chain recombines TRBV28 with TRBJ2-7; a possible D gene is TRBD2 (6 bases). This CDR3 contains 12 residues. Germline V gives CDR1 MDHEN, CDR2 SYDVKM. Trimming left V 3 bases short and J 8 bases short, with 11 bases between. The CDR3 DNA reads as TGTGCCAGCAGTTTGGCGGGGTACCAGCAGTACTTC. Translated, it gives CASSLAGYQQYF.

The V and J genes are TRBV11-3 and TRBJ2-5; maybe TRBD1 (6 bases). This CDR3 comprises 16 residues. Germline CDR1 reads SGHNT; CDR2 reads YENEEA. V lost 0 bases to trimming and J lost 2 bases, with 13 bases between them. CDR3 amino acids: CASSLDSQGYQETQYF. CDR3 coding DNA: TGTGCCAGCAGCTTAGATTCCCAGGGGTATCAAGAGACCCAGTACTTC.

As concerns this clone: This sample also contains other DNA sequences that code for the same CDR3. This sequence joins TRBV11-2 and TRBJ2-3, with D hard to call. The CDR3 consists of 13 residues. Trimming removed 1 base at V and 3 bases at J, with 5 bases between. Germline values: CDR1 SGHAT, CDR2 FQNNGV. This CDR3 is CASSLAGTDTQYF. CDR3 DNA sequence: TGTGCCAGCAGCTTAGCGGGTACAGATACGCAGTATTTT.

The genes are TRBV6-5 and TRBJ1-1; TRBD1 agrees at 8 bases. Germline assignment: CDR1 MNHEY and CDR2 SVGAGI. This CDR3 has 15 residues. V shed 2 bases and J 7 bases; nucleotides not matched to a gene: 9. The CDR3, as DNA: TGTGCCAGCAGTTACAAGACAGGGGTAAGAATTGAAGCTTTCTTT. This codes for CASSYKTGVRIEAFF.

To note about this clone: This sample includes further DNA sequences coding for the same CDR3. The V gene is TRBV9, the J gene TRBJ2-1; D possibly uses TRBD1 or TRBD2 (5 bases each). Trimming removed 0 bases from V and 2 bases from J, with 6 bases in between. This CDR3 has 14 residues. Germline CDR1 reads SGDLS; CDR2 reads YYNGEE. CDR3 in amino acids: CASSVGDAYNEQFF. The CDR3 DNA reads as TGTGCCAGCAGCGTAGGGGACGCCTACAATGAGCAGTTCTTC.

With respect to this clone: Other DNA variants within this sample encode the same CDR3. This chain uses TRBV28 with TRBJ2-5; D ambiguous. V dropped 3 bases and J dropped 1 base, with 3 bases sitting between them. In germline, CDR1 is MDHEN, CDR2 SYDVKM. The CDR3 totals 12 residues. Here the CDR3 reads CASSFSQETQYF. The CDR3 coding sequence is TGTGCCAGCAGTTTTAGCCAAGAGACCCAGTACTTC.

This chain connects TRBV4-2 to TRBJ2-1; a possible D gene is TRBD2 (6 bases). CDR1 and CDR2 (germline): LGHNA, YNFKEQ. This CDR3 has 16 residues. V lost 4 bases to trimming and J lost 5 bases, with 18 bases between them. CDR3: CASSPEGAGGNNEQFF. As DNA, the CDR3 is TGTGCCAGCAGCCCGGAAGGGGCTGGGGGGAACAATGAGCAGTTCTTC.

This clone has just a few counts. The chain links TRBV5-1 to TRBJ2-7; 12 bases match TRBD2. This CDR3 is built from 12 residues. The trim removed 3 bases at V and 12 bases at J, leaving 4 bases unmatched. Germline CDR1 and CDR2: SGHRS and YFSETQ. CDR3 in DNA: TGCGCCAGCAGCTCAGGACTAGCGGGACGGTACTTC. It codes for CASSSGLAGRYF.

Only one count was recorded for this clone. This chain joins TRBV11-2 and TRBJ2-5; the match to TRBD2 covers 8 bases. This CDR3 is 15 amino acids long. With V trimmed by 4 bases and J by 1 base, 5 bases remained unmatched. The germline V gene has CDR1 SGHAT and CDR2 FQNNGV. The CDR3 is CASSSRSGSQETQYF. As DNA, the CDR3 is TGTGCCAGCAGCTCCCGCAGCGGGAGCCAAGAGACCCAGTACTTC. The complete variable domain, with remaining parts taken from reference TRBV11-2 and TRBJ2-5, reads EAGVAQSPRYKIIEKRQSVAFWCNPISGHATLYWYQQILGQGPKLLIQFQNNGVVDDSQLPKDRFSAERLKGVDSTLKIQPAKLEDSAVYLCASSSRSGSQETQYFGPGTRLLVL.

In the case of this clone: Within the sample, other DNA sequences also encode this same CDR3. CDR3 loop: CASSVVLTGELFF. CDR3 nucleotide sequence: TGTGCCAGCAGCGTAGTTCTCACCGGGGAGCTGTTTTTT. The rearrangement links TRBV9 to TRBJ2-2; no reliable D call. This CDR3 region has 13 residues. Trimming took off 0 bases at V and 4 bases at J, with 4 bases between the two ends. CDR1 and CDR2 from the germline V gene are SGDLS and YYNGEE.

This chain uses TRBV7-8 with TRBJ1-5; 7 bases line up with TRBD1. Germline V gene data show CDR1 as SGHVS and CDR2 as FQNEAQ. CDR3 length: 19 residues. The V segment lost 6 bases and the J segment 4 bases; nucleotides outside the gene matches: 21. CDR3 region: CASSPRETGNSYSNQPQHF. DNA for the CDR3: TGTGCCAGCAGTCCACGCGAGACAGGGAATTCCTACTCAAATCAGCCCCAGCATTTT.

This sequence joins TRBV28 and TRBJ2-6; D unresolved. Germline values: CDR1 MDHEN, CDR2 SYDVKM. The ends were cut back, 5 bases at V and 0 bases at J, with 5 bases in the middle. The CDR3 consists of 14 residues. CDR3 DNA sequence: TGTGCCAGCAGTGCAAGCTCTGGGGCCAACGTCCTGACTTTC. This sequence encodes CASSASSGANVLTF.

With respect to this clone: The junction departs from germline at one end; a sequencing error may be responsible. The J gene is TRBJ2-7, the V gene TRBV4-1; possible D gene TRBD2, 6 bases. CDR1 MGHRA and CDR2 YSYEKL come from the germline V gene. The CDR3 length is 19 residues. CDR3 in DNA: TGCACCAGCAGCCTCATCACCTTAAAGCGGGCCCCCCGATCCTACGAGCAGTACTTC. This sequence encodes CTSSLITLKRAPRSYEQYF.

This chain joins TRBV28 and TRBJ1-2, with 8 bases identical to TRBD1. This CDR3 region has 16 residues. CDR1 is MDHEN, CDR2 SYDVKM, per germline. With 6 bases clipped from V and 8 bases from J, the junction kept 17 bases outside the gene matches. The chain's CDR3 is CASRPAAGGPPRGYTF. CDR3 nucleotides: TGTGCCAGCAGGCCGGCCGCAGGGGGCCCCCCGAGAGGCTACACCTTC.

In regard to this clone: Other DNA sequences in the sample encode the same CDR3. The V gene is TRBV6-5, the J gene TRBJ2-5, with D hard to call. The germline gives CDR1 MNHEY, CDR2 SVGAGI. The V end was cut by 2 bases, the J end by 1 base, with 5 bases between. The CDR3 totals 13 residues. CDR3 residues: CASSYRTQETQYF. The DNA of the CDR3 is TGTGCCAGCAGTTACCGTACCCAAGAGACCCAGTACTTC.

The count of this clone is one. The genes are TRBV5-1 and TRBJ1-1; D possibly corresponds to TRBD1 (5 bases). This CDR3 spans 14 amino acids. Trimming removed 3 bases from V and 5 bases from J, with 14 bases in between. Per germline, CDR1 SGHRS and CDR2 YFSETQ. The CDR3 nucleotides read TGCGCCAGCAGCTCGGAGGGGAGAGGAACTGAAGCTTTCTTT. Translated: CASSSEGRGTEAFF.

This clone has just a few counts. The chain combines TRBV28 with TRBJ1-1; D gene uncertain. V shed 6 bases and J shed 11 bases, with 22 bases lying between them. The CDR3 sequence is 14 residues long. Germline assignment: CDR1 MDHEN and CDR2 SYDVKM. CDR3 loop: CASRRTALEGWAFF. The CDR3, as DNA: TGTGCCAGCAGGAGGACCGCTTTGGAGGGATGGGCTTTCTTT.

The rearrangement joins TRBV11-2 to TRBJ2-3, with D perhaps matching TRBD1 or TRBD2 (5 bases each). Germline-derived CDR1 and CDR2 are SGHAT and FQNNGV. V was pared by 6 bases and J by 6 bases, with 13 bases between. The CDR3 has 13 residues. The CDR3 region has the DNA TGTGCCAGCAGACCCGTCCGGGACGATACGCAGTATTTT. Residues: CASRPVRDDTQYF.

This CDR3 is CASSPPGVSSYNEQFF. CDR3 bases: TGTGCCAGTAGTCCTCCGGGAGTCAGCTCCTACAATGAGCAGTTCTTC. The rearrangement uses TRBV19 and TRBJ2-1; D is possibly TRBD2 (6 bases). The germline V gene has CDR1 LNHDA and CDR2 SQIVND (reference sequence). CDR3 size: 16 residues. Trimming took 5 bases from V and 0 from J, leaving 14 bases between them. Supplemented by reference TRBV19 and TRBJ2-1, the full variable domain reads DGGITQSPKYLFRKEGQNVTLSCEQNLNHDAMYWYRQDPGQGLRLIYYSQIVNDFQKGDIAEGYSVSREKKESFPLTVTSAQKNPTAFYLCASSPPGVSSYNEQFFGPGTRLTVL.

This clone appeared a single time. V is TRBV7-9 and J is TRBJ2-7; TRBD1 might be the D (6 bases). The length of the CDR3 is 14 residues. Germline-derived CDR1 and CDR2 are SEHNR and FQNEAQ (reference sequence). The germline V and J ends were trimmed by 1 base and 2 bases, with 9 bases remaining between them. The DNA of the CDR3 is TGTGCCAGCAGCTTAGGGACAGCCCCCTACGAGCAGTACTTC. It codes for CASSLGTAPYEQYF. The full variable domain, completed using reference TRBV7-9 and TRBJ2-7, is DTGVSQNPRHKITKRGQNVTFRCDPISEHNRLYWYRQTLGQGPEFLTYFQNEAQLEKSRLLSDRFSAERPKGSFSTLEIQRTEQGDSAMYLCASSLGTAPYEQYFGPGTRLTVT.

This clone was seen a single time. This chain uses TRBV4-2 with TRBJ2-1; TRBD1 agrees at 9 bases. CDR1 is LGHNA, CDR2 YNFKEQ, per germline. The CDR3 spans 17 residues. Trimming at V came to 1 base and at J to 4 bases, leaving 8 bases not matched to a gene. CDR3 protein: CASSQGTSGQGYNEQFF. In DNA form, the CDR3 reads TGTGCCAGCAGCCAAGGCACGTCGGGACAGGGATACAATGAGCAGTTCTTC.

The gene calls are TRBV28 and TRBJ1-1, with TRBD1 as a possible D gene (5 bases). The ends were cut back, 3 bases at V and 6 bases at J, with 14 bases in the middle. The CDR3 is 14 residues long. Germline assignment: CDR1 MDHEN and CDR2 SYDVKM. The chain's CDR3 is CASSLRGLFAEAFF. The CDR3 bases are TGTGCCAGCAGTTTGCGGGGCTTGTTCGCTGAAGCTTTCTTT.